This TCR beta chain was captured by sequencing in a study of T cell responses to AZD1222 COVID-19 vaccine. General study results and limits: Of spike-specific TCRs, nearly half reportedly target regions left unmutated in variants.

In regard to this clone: The target antigen is unknown.

Here immunoSEQ multiplex PCR was the method, and the copy in TCRdb shows in-frame clones only, minus some. The sample shows 95,000 or so clones, about nine tenths of them seen only once. This CDR3 region has 15 residues. The V gene end was trimmed by 5 bases and the J gene end by 0 bases; junction bases not matched to a gene: 4. Looked up from germline, CDR1 is SGHTA and CDR2 is FQGTGA. This receptor was obtained from an adult who received the AZD1222 COVID-19 vaccine. The input for sequencing was peripheral blood, taken 28 days after the second AZD1222 dose. The chain recombines TRBV7-3 with TRBJ2-1; 7 bases agree with TRBD1. In DNA, the CDR3 is TGTGCCAGCAGCCGACAGGGTAGCTCCTACAATGAGCAGTTCTTC. Its translation: CASSRQGSSYNEQFF. Full variable domain (outside the CDR3, taken from reference TRBV7-3 and TRBJ2-1): GAGVSQTPSNKVTEKGKYVELRCDPISGHTALYWYRQSLGQGPEFLIYFQGTGAADDSGLPNDRFFAVRPEGSVSTLKIQRTERGDSAVYLCASSRQGSSYNEQFFGPGTRLTVL.